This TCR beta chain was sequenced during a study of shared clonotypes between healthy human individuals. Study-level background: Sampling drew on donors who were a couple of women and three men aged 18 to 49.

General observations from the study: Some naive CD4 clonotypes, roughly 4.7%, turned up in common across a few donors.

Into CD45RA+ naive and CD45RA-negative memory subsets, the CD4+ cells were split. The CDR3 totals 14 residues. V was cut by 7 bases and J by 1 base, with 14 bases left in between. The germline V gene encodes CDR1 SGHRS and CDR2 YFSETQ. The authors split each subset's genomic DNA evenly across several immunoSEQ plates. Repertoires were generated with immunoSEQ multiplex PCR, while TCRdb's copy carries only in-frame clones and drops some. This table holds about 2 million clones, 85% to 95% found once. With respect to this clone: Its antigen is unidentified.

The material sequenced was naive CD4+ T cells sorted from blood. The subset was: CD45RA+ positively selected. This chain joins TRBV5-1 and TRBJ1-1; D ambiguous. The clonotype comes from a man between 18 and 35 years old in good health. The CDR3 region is CASGLTAGNTEAFF. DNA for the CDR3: TGCGCCAGCGGCCTGACGGCGGGGAACACTGAAGCTTTCTTT.